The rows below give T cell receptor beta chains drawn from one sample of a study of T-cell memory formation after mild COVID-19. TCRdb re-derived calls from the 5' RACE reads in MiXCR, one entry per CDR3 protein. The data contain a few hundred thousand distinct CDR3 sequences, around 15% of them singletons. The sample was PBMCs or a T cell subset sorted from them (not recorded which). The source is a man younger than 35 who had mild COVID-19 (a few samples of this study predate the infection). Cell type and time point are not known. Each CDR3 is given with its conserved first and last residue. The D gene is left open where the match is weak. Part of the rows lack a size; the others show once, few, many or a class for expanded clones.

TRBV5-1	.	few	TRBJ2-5	TGCGCCAGCAGCTTCTCCGATATTTCGGAGACCCAGTACTTC	CASSFSDISETQYF
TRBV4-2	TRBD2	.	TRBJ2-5	TGTGCCAGCAGCCTCGGACTAGCGGAAAAAGAGACCCAGTACTTC	CASSLGLAEKETQYF
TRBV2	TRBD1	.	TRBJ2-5	TGTGCCAGCAGAATAACAGGGGGCATAGAGACCCAGTACTTC	CASRITGGIETQYF
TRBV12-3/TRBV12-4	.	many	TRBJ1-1	TGTGCCAGCAGTCCAGGGCGAGTGAACACTGAAGCTTTCTTT	CASSPGRVNTEAFF
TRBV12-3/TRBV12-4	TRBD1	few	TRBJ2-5	TGTGCCAGCAGGACGGGACAGGAGGAGACCCAGTACTTC	CASRTGQEETQYF
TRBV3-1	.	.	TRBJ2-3	TGTGCCAGCAGGGAGCAGTATTTT	CASREQYF
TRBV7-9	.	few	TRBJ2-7	TGTGCCAGCGCCCTTATACGAACGAAGGTGTCCTACGAGCAGTACTTC	CASALIRTKVSYEQYF
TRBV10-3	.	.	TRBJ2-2	TGTGCCATCAGTGAGCGGCGGGGGAACACCGGGGAGCTGTTTTTT	CAISERRGNTGELFF
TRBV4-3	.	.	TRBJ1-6	TGCGCCAGCAGCCTAGTCAAGGGTTCACCCCTCCACTTT	CASSLVKGSPLHF
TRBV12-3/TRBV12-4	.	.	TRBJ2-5	TGTGCCAGCAGTGCGGGATATGGGGGGGCCGGGGAGACCCAGTACTTC	CASSAGYGGAGETQYF
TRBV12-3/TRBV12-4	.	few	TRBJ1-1	TGTGCCAGCAGTTTTCAGACTGAAGCTTTCTTT	CASSFQTEAFF
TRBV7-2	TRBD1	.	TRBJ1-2	TGTGCCAGCAGCTCGGGACAGGGGGCGACAAGGAGCTATGGCTACACCTTC	CASSSGQGATRSYGYTF
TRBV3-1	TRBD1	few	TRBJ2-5	TGTGCCAGCAGCGGGACAGGCTGGGAGACCCAGTACTTC	CASSGTGWETQYF
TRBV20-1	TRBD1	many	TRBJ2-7	TGCAGTGCTAGGGACCCCGACAGGGGCTCCTACGAGCAGTACTTC	CSARDPDRGSYEQYF
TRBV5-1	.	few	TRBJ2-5	TGCGCCAGCAGCTTGTTTCTCGGTAGCGGTAGAGAGACCCAGTACTTC	CASSLFLGSGRETQYF
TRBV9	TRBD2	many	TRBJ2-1	TGTGCCAGCAGCGAGGGCGGGGGGGCCTACAATGAGCAGTTCTTC	CASSEGGGAYNEQFF
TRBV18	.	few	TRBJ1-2	TGTGCCAGCTCACTCGACAGGTTCTTTAACTATGGCTACACCTTC	CASSLDRFFNYGYTF
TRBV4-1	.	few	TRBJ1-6	TGCGCCAGCAGCCAAGACGGCCCGCGCCCACCCCTCCACTTT	CASSQDGPRPPLHF
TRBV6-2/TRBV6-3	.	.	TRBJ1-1	TGTGCCAGCAGCTACGAGTATGTGAACACTGAAGCTTTCTTT	CASSYEYVNTEAFF
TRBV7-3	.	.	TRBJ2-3	TGTGCCAGCAGCCCTAGGGTCCAGGCTGGTACGCAGTATTTT	CASSPRVQAGTQYF
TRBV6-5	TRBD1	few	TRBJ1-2	TGTGCCAGCAGGAAAGGGACAGGCCCTTATGGCTACACCTTC	CASRKGTGPYGYTF
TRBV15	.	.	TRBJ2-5	TGTGCCACCAGCAGAGGCTGGCGGGAGACCCAGTACTTC	CATSRGWRETQYF
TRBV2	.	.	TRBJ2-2	TGTGCCAGCAGTGAACGAGTCAGGGTCGGCGGGGAGCTGTTTTTT	CASSERVRVGGELFF
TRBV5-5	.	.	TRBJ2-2	TGTGCCAGCAGCGTCATGGAGGGGTACGGGGAGCTGTTTTTT	CASSVMEGYGELFF
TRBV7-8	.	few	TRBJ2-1	TGTGCCAGCAGCATAGGGGACGCCACGGACAATGAGCAGTTCTTC	CASSIGDATDNEQFF
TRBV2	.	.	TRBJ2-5	TGTGCCAGCTCGGTAGACAAACAAGAGACCCAGTACTTC	CASSVDKQETQYF
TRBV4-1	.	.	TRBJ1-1	TGCGCCAGCAGCCAAGAGGTGGGTCTGACTGAAGCTTTCTTT	CASSQEVGLTEAFF
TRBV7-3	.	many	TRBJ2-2	TGTGCCAGCAGGCCGTCCAGGGGGAACACCGGGGAGCTGTTTTTT	CASRPSRGNTGELFF
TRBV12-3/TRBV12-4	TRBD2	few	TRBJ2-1	TGTGCCAGCACTAGCGGGCGTCAAAAAGGATCCTACAATGAGCAGTTCTTC	CASTSGRQKGSYNEQFF
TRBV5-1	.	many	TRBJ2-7	TGCGCCAGCAGCTTGGACCCGAGCTCCTACGAGCAGTACTTC	CASSLDPSSYEQYF
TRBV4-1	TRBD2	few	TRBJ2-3	TGCGCCAGCAGCCAAGGGGGACTAGCTGGGGATACGCAGTATTTT	CASSQGGLAGDTQYF
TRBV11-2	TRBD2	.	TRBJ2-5	TGTGCCAGCAGCTTAGATCTTCTGGGGGCGGGAGGCCGGGGGAAAGAGACCCAGTACTTC	CASSLDLLGAGGRGKETQYF
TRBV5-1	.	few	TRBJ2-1	TGCGCCAGCAGCTGGGACAATGAGCAGTTCTTC	CASSWDNEQFF
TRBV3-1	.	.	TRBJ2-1	TGTGCCAGCAGCCGTCGTATCGACGGATTCTACAATGAGCAGTTCTTC	CASSRRIDGFYNEQFF
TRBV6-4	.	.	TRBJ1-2	TGTGCCAGCAGTGACTCTGGGGCAGGATATGGCTACACCTTC	CASSDSGAGYGYTF
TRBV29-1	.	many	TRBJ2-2	TGCAGCGTGGAGGTGACAGCCGGGGAGCTGTTTTTT	CSVEVTAGELFF
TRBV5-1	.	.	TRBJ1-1	TGCGCCAGCAGCTTGGACACGGGGAACACTGAAGCTTTCTTT	CASSLDTGNTEAFF
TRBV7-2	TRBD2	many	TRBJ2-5	TGTGCCAGCAGCTTAGCGACTAGCGGGGGGTCTAAGACCCAGTACTTC	CASSLATSGGSKTQYF
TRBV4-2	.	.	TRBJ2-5	TGTGCCAGCAGCCAAGGCACCCGAGAGACCCAGTACTTC	CASSQGTRETQYF
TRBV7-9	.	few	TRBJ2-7	TGTGCCAGCAGCGGTACAGGGTTTTCCTACGAGCAGTACTTC	CASSGTGFSYEQYF
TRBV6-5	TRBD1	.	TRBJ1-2	TGTGCCAGCAGCCGGACAGGGGTCGGGATTAACTATGGCTACACCTTC	CASSRTGVGINYGYTF
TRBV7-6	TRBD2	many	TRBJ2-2	TGTGCCAGCAGCTCCCCGGGACTAGCGGGGTTCACCGGGGAGCTGTTTTTT	CASSSPGLAGFTGELFF
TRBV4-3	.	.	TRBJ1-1	TGCGCCACTACACATACTTTCATGAACACTGAAGCTTTCTTT	CATTHTFMNTEAFF
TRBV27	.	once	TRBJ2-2	TGTGCCAGCACCCCCCTGCAAGCAGTATACACCGGGGAGCTGTTTTTT	CASTPLQAVYTGELFF
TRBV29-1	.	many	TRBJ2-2	TGCAGCGTACACCGGGACACTAACACCGGGGAGCTGTTTTTT	CSVHRDTNTGELFF
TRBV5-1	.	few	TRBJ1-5	TGCGCCAGCAGCTTGTTCCCCGTACAGACGGAGGGTCAGCCCCAGCATTTT	CASSLFPVQTEGQPQHF
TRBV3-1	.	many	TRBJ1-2	TGTGCCAGCAGTCGATCCCCCAAAACAGGGTCGGCTAACTATGGCTACACCTTC	CASSRSPKTGSANYGYTF
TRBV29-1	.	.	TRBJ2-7	TGCAGCGTTGAAGGGGACAAGGAAGTATCCTACGAGCAGTACTTC	CSVEGDKEVSYEQYF
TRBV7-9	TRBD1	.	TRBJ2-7	TGTGCCAGCAGCGACAGGACAGGGGCTTCCTACGAGCAGTACTTC	CASSDRTGASYEQYF
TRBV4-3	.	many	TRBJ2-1	TGCGCCAGCAGCCAAGATTACCCGAGCTCCTACAATGAGCAGTTCTTC	CASSQDYPSSYNEQFF
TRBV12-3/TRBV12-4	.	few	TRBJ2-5	TGTGCCAGCAGTTTTGGGGGAAAAACCAATATCTCTTTC	CASSFGGKTNISF
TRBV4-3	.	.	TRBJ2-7	TGCGCCAGCAGCCAAATCCCGGACCAAACCTACGAGCAGTACTTC	CASSQIPDQTYEQYF
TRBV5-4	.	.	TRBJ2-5	TGTGCCAGCAGCTTGGTGGGGGGCGGGCAAGAGACCCAGTACTTC	CASSLVGGGQETQYF
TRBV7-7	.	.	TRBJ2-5	TGTGCTAGCAGCCGCAACTATCAGGGGCGGGAGACCCAGTACTTC	CASSRNYQGRETQYF